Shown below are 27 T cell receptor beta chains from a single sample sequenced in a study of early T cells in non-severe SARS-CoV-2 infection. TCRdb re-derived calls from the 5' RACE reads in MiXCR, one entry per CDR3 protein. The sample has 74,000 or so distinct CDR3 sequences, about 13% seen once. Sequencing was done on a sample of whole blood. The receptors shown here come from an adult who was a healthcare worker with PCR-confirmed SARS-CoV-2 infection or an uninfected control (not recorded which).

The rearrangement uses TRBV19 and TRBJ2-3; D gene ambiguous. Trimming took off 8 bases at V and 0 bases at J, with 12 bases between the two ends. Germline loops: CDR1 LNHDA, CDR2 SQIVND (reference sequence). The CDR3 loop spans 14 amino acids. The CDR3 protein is CASSPVLSTDTQYF. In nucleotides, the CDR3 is TGTGCCAGTTCTCCAGTCCTAAGCACAGATACGCAGTATTTT.

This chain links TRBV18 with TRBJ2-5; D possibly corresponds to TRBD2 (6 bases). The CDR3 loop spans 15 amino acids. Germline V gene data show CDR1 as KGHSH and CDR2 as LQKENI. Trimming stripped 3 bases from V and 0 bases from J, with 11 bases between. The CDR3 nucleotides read TGTGCCAGCTCACCGCCGCGGGGAGACCAAGAGACCCAGTACTTC. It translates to CASSPPRGDQETQYF.

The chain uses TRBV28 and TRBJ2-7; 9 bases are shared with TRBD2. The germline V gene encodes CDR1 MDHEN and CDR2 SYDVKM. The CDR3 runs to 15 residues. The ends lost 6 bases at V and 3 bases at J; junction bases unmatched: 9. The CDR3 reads CASSPRLAVHYEQYF. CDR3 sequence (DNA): TGTGCCAGCAGCCCGAGACTAGCGGTTCACTACGAGCAGTACTTC.

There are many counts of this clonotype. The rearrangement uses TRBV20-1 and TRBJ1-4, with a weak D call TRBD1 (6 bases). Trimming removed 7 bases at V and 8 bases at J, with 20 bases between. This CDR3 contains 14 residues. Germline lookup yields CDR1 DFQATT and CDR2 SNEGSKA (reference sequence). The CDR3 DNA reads TGCAGTGTCCCCGCCCGGGGGGGCAGGGAAAAACTGTTTTTT. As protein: CSVPARGGREKLFF.

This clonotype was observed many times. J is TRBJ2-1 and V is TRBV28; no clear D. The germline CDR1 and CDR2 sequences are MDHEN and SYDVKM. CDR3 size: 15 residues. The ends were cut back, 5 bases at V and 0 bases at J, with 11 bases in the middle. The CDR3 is CASSLVPSSYNEQFF. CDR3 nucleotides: TGTGCCAGCAGTCTAGTCCCGAGCTCCTACAATGAGCAGTTCTTC. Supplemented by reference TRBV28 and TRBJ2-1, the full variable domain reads DVKVTQSSRYLVKRTGEKVFLECVQDMDHENMFWYRQDPGLGLRLIYFSYDVKMKEKGDIPEGYSVSREKKERFSLILESASTNQTSMYLCASSLVPSSYNEQFFGPGTRLTVL.

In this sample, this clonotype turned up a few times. The CDR3 loop is CASIGVNEQFF. CDR3 sequence (DNA): TGTGCCAGCATCGGCGTGAATGAGCAGTTCTTC. The rearrangement links TRBV27 to TRBJ2-1, with D unclear. Germline-derived CDR1 and CDR2 are MNHEY and SMNVEV (reference sequence). Deletions cut 7 bases from V and 7 bases from J, with 8 bases between. The CDR3 runs 11 residues.

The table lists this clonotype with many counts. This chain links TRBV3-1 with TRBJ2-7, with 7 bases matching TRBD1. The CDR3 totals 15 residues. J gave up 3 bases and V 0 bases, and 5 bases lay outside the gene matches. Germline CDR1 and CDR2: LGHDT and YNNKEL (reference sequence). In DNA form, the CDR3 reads TGTGCCAGCAGCCAAGAGCAGGGGGTACGCTACGAGCAGTACTTC. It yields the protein CASSQEQGVRYEQYF.

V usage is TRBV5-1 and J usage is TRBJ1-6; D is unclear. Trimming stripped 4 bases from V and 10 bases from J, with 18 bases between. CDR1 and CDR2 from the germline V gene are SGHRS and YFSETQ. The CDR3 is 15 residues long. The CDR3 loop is CASSLRRAKESPLHF. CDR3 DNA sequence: TGCGCCAGCAGCCTACGCCGGGCGAAGGAATCACCCCTCCACTTT.

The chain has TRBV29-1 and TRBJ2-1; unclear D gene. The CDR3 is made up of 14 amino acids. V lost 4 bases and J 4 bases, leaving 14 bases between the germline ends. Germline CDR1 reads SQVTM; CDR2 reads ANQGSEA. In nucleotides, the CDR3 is TGCAGCGTTGTCTCGGCAGAAGCTTACAATGAGCAGTTCTTC. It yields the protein CSVVSAEAYNEQFF.

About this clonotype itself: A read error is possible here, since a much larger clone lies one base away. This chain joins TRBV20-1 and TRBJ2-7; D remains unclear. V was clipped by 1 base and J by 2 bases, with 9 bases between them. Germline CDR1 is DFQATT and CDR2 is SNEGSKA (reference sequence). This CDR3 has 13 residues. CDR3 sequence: CSARVRPAYEQYF. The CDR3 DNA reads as TGCAGTGCTAGAGTCAGGCCCGCCTACGAGCAGTACTTC.

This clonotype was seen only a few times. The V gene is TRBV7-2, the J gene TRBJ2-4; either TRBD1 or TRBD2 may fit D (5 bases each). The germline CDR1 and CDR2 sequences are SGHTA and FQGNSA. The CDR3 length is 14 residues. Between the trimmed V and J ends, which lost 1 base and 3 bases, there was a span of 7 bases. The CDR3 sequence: CASSLGGVKNIQYF. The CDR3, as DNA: TGTGCCAGCAGCTTAGGAGGGGTCAAAAACATTCAGTACTTC.

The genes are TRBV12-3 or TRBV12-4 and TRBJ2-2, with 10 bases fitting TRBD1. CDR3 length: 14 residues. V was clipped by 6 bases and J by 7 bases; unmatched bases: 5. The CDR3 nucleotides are TGTGCCAGCAGGACAGGGGGCAGAGTCGGGGAGCTGTTTTTT. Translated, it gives CASRTGGRVGELFF.

The CDR3 DNA reads TGTGCCAGCTCGGGACAGGGAAACGAAAAACTGTTTTTT. This translates into CASSGQGNEKLFF. The rearrangement joins TRBV18 to TRBJ1-4, with 9 positions matching TRBD1. J was trimmed by 8 bases and V by 6 bases; bases with no gene match: 4. The V gene's germline CDR1 is KGHSH and CDR2 LQKENI. CDR3 size: 13 residues.

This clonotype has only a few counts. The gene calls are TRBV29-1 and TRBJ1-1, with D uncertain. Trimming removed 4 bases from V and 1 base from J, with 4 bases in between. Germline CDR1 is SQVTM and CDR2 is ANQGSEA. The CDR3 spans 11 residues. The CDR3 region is CSVGKNTEAFF. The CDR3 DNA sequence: TGCAGCGTTGGCAAGAACACTGAAGCTTTCTTT.

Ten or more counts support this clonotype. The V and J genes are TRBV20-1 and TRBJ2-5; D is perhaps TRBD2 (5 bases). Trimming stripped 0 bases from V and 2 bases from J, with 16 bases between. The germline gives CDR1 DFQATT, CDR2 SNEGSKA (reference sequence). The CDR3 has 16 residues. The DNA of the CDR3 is TGCAGTGCTAGAGATGGAGGTGATGTGGGGCAAGAGACCCAGTACTTC. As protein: CSARDGGDVGQETQYF.

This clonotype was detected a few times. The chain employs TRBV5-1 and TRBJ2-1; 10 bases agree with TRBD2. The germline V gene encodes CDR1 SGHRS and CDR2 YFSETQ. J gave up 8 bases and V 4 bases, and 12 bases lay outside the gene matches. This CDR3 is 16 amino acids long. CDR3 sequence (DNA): TGCGCCAGCAGCCCCCTACGTAGCGGGAGGAGGTATGAGCAGTTCTTC. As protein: CASSPLRSGRRYEQFF.

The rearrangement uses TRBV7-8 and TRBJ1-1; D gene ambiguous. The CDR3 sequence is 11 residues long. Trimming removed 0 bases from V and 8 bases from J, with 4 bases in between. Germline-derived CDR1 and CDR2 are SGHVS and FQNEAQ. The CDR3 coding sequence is TGTGCCAGCAGCTTAGCCCGGGAAGCTTTCTTT. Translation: CASSLAREAFF.

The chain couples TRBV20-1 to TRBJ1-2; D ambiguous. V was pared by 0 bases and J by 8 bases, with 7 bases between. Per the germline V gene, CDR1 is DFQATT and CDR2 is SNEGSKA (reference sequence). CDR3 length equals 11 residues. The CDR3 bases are TGCAGTGCTAGAGATCCCCCGGGCTACACCTTC. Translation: CSARDPPGYTF.

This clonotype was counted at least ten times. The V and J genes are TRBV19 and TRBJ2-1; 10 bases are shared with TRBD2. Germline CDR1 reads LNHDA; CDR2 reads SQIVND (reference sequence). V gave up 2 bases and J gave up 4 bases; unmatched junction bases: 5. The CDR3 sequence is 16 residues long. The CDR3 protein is CASSISSGGPYNEQFF. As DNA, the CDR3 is TGTGCCAGTAGTATAAGTAGCGGGGGGCCGTACAATGAGCAGTTCTTC.

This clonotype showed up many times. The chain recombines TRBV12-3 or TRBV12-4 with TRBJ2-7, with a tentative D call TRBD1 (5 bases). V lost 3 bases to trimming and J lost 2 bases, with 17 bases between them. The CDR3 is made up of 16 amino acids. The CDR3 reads CASSFSGLPFPYEQYF. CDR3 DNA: TGTGCCAGCAGTTTTTCAGGGCTACCTTTTCCCTACGAGCAGTACTTC.

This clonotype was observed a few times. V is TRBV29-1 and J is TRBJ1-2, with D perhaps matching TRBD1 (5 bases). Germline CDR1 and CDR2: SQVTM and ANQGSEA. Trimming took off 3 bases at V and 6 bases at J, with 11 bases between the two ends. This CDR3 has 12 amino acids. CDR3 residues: CSVDPGTDGYTF. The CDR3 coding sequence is TGCAGCGTTGACCCAGGGACGGATGGCTACACCTTC.

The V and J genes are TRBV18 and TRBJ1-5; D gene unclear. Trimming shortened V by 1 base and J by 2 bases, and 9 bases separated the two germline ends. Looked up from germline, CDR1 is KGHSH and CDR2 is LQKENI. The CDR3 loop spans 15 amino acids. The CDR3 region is CASSPQGVGNQPQHF. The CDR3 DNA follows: TGTGCCAGCTCACCACAGGGAGTTGGCAATCAGCCCCAGCATTTT.

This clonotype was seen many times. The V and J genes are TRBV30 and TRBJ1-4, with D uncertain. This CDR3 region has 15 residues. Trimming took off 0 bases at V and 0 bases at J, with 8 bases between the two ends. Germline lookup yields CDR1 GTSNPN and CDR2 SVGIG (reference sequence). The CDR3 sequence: CAWSVMAATNEKLFF. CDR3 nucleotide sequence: TGTGCCTGGAGTGTAATGGCAGCAACTAATGAAAAACTGTTTTTT.

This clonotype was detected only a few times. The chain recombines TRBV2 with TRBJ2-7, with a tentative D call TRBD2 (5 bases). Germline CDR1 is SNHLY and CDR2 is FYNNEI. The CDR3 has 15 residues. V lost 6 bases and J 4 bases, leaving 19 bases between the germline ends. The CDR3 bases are TGTGCCAGCAGCGCTTCTTCCCTCGGGAATTACGAGCAGTACTTC. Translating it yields CASSASSLGNYEQYF.

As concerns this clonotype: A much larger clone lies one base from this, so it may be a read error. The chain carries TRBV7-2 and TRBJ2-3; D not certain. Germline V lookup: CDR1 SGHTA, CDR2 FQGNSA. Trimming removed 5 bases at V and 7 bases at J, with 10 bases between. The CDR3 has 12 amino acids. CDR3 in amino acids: CASSPYGYTQYF. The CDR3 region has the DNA TGTGCCAGCAGCCCGTATGGGTATACGCAGTATTTT.

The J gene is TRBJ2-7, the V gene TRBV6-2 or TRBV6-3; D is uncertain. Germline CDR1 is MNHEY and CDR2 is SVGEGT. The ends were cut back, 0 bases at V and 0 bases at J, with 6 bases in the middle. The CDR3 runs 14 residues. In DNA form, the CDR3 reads TGTGCCAGCAGTTACTCCACCCGCTCCTACGAGCAGTACTTC. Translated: CASSYSTRSYEQYF.

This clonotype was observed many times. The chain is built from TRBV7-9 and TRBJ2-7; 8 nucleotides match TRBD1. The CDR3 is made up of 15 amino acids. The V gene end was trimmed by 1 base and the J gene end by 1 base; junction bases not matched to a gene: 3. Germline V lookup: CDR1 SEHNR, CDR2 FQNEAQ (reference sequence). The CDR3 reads CASSLGTGKSYEQYF. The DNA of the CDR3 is TGTGCCAGCAGCTTAGGGACAGGGAAGTCCTACGAGCAGTACTTC.